A single sample is the source of the 6 T cell receptor beta chains below, sequenced in a study of blood T cells in healthy people across ages. With a J-beta primer mix and a sample-barcoded 5' primer, a second PCR ran roughly 7 to 11 cycles. One entry per CDR3 protein, called by TCRdb with MiXCR from the 5' RACE reads. This table has over 450,000 distinct CDR3 sequences, more than 20% appearing once. These sequences were also reported in another study, on T cells of mothers and their children.

Sequencing was done on a sample of blood. These receptors originate from a boy younger than 18 in good health.

The rearrangement uses TRBV7-2 and TRBJ1-5, with 10 bases lining up with TRBD1. V was pared by 5 bases and J by 7 bases, with 11 bases of the junction left unmatched. CDR1 SGHTA and CDR2 FQGNSA come from the germline V gene. This CDR3 contains 16 residues. The CDR3, as DNA: TGTGCCAGCAGCCCCTCAGGGACAGGGGTTAGACAGCCCCAGCATTTT. Translating it yields CASSPSGTGVRQPQHF.

The chain links TRBV28 to TRBJ1-2; TRBD1 matches at 7 bases. This CDR3 region has 14 residues. V lost 8 bases to trimming and J lost 4 bases; unmatched junction nucleotides: 10. Germline CDR1 MDHEN, CDR2 SYDVKM. The CDR3 coding sequence is TGTGCCAGCCTACCAGGACAGGCCGTCTATGGCTACACCTTC. Its protein is CASLPGQAVYGYTF.

The CDR3 protein is CASSSRVSSTDTQYF. The CDR3 DNA follows: TGTGCCAGCAGCTCAAGGGTTTCGAGCACAGATACGCAGTATTTT. The chain links TRBV7-6 to TRBJ2-3; no clear D. This CDR3 contains 15 residues. Germline CDR1 SGHVS, CDR2 FNYEAQ. The V end lost 4 bases, the J end lost 0 bases, and 11 bases lay between the germline ends.

This chain links TRBV4-3 with TRBJ2-5, with TRBD2 matching 12 bases. Per germline, CDR1 LGHNA and CDR2 YSLEER. The CDR3 consists of 16 residues. After removal of 5 bases from V and 4 bases from J, the junction contained 8 bases not matched to a gene. DNA for the CDR3: TGCGCCAGCAGCGAACCACCTAGCGGGGGGGCAGAGACCCAGTACTTC. Protein: CASSEPPSGGAETQYF.

This clonotype was counted a few times. The chain combines TRBV11-2 with TRBJ2-5; D possibly corresponds to TRBD1 (5 bases). Germline V CDR1 and CDR2: SGHAT, FQNNGV. V was pared by 1 base and J by 7 bases, with 13 bases between. The CDR3 loop spans 14 amino acids. CDR3 protein: CASSLVSQERTQYF. CDR3 in DNA: TGTGCCAGCAGCTTAGTCTCACAGGAGCGGACCCAGTACTTC.

The chain uses TRBV4-2 and TRBJ2-6; the D gene is possibly TRBD1 (6 bases). V was cut by 4 bases and J by 1 base, with 20 bases left in between. Germline lookup yields CDR1 LGHNA and CDR2 YNFKEQ. The CDR3 totals 19 residues. CDR3 amino acids: CASSPRDNSGLSGANVLTF. The CDR3 DNA follows: TGTGCCAGCAGCCCCCGGGACAACTCGGGTCTTTCTGGGGCCAACGTCCTGACTTTC.